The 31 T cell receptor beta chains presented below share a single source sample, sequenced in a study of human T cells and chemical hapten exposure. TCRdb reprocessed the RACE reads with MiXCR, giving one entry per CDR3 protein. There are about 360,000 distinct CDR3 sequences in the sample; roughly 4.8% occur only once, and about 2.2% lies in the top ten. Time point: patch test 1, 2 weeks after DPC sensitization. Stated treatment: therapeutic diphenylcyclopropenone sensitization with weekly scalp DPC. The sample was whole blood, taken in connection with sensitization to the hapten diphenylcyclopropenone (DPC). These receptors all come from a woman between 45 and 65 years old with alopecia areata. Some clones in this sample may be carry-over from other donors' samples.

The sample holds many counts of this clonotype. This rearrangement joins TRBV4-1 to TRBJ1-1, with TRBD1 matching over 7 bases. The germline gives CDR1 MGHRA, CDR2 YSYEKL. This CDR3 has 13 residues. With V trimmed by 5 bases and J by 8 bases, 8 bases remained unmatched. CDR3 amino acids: CASSFRTGGEAFF. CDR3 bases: TGCGCCAGCAGCTTCCGGACAGGAGGGGAAGCTTTCTTT.

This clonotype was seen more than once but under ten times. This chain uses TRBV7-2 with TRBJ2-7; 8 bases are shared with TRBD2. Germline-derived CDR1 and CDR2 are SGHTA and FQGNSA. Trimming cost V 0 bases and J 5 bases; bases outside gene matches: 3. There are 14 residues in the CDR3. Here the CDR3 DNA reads TGTGCCAGCAGCTTAGCTCGGGGACTAGACGAGCAGTACTTC. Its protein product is CASSLARGLDEQYF. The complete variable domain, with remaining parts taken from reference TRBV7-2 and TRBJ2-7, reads GAGVSQSPSNKVTEKGKDVELRCDPISGHTALYWYRQSLGQGLEFLIYFQGNSAPDKSGLPSDRFSAERTGGSVSTLTIQRTQQEDSAVYLCASSLARGLDEQYFGPGTRLTVT.

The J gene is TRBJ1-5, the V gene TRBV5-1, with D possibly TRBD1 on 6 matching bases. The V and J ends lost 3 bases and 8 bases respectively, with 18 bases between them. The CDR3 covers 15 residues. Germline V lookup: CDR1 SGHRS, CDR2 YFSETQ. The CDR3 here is CASSSQGVRGEPQHF. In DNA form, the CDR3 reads TGCGCCAGCAGCTCGCAGGGCGTAAGGGGGGAGCCCCAGCATTTT.

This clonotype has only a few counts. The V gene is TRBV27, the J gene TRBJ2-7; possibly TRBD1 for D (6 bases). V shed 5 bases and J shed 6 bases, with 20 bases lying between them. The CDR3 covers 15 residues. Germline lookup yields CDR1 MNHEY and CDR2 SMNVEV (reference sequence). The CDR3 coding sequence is TGTGCCAGCAGTCCCCCAGGGGACGGGTATCGCGAGCAGTACTTC. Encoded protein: CASSPPGDGYREQYF.

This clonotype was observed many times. The CDR3 loop reads CASSQARLAGGYNEQFF. The CDR3 coding sequence is TGTGCCAGCAGCCAAGCAAGACTAGCGGGAGGATACAATGAGCAGTTCTTC. This sequence joins TRBV3-1 and TRBJ2-1; 13 bases match TRBD2. V gave up 1 base and J gave up 4 bases; unmatched junction bases: 4. Germline V CDR1 and CDR2: LGHDT, YNNKEL (reference sequence). The CDR3 is 17 residues long.

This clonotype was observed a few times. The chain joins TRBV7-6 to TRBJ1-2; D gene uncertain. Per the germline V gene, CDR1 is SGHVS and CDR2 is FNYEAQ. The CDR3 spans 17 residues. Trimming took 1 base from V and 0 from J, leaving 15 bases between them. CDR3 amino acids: CASSLGEGRGANYGYTF. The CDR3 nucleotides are TGTGCCAGCAGCTTAGGTGAAGGGCGGGGAGCTAACTATGGCTACACCTTC.

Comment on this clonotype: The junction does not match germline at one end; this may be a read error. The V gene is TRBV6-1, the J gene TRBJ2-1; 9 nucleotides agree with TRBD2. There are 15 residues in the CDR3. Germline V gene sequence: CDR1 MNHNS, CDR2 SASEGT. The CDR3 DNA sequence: TGTACCAGCAGCGCGGGACTAGCCTCCTACAATGAGCAGTTCTTC. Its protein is CTSSAGLASYNEQFF.

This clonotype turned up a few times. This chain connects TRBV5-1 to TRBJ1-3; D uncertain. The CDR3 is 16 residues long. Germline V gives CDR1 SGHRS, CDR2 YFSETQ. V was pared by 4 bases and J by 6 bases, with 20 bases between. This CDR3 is CASSHGNPGSENTIYF. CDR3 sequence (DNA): TGCGCCAGCAGCCATGGGAATCCGGGTTCGGAAAACACCATATATTTT. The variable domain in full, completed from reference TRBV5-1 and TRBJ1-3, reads KAGVTQTPRYLIKTRGQQVTLSCSPISGHRSVSWYQQTPGQGLQFLFEYFSETQRNKGNFPGRFSGRQFSNSRSEMNVSTLELGDSALYLCASSHGNPGSENTIYFGEGSWLTVV.

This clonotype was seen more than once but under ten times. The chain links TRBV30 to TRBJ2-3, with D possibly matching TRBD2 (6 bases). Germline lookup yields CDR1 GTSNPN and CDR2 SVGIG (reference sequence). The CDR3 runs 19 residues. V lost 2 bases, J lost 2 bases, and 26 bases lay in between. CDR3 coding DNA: TGTGCCTGGAGTTTTTTCAGGACCCCGGGAGAGGGTGACACAGATACGCAGTATTTT. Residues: CAWSFFRTPGEGDTDTQYF.

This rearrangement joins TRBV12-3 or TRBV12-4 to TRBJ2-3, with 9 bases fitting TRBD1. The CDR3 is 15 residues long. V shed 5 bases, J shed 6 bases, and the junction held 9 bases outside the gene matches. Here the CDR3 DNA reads TGTGCCAGCAGTAAGGGGGACAGGGATAGCGATACGCAGTATTTT. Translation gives CASSKGDRDSDTQYF.

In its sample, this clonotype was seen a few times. CDR3 loop: CASSRRLANYGYTF. As DNA, the CDR3 is TGTGCCAGCAGTCGCAGACTAGCTAACTATGGCTACACCTTC. This chain links TRBV12-3 or TRBV12-4 with TRBJ1-2, with unresolved D. The germline V and J ends were trimmed by 5 bases and 0 bases, with 10 bases remaining between them. The CDR3 has 14 amino acids.

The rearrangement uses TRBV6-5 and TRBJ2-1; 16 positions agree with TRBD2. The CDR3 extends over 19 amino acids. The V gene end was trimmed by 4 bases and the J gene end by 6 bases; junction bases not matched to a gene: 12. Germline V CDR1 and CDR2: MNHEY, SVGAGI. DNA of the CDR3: TGTGCCAGCAGTTCCTCTCCGGGACTAGCGGGAGGGGGTATCAATGAGCAGTTCTTC. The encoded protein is CASSSSPGLAGGGINEQFF.

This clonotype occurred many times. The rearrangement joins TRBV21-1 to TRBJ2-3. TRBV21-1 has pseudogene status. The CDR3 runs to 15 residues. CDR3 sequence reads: CASSKGAKAADTQYF. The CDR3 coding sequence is TGTGCCAGCAGCAAAGGGGCAAAGGCGGCAGATACGCAGTATTTT.

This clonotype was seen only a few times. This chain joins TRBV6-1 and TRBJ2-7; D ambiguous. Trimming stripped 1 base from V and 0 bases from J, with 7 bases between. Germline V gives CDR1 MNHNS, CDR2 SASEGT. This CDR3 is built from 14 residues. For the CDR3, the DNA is TGTGCCAGCAGTGAAGAATTGCTCTCCTACGAGCAGTACTTC. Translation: CASSEELLSYEQYF.

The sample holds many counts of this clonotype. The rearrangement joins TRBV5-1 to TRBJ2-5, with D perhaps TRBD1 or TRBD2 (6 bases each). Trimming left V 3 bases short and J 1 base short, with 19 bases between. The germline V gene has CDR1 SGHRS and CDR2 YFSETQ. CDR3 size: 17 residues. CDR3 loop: CASSWAEGGNPQETQYF. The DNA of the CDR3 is TGCGCCAGCAGCTGGGCTGAAGGGGGGAACCCCCAAGAGACCCAGTACTTC. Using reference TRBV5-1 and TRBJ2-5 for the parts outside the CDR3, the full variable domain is KAGVTQTPRYLIKTRGQQVTLSCSPISGHRSVSWYQQTPGQGLQFLFEYFSETQRNKGNFPGRFSGRQFSNSRSEMNVSTLELGDSALYLCASSWAEGGNPQETQYFGPGTRLLVL.

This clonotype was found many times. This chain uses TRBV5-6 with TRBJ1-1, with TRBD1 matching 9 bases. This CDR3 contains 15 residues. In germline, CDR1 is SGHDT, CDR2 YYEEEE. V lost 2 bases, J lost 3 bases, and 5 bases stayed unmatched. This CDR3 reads CASSFTGGSDTEAFF. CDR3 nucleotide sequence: TGTGCCAGCAGCTTTACAGGGGGCTCGGACACTGAAGCTTTCTTT.

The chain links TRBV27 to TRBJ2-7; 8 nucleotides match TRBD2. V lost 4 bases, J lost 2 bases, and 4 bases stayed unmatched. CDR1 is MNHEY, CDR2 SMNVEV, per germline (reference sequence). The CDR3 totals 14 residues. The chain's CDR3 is CASSSSGSTYEQYF. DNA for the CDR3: TGTGCCAGCAGTTCGAGCGGGAGCACCTACGAGCAGTACTTC.

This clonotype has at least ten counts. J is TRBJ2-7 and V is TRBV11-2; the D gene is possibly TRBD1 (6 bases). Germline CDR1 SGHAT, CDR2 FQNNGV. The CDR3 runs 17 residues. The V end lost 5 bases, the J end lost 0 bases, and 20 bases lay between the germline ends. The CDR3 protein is CASSQGGPGLLSYEQYF. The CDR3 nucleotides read TGTGCCAGCAGCCAAGGGGGTCCGGGCCTACTCTCCTACGAGCAGTACTTC.

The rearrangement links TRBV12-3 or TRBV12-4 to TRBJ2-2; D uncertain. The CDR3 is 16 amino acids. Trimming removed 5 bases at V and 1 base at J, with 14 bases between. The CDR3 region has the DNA TGTGCCAGCAGTACCTCAGGCGGACGGAACACCGGGGAGCTGTTTTTT. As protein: CASSTSGGRNTGELFF.

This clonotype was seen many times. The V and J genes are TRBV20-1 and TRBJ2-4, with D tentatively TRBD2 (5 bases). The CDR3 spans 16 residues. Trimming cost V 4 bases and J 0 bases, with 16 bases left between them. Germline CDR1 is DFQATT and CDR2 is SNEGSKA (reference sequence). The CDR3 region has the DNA TGCAGTGCTAACTCTTTTGAGGGTCTAGCCAAAAACATTCAGTACTTC. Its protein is CSANSFEGLAKNIQYF.

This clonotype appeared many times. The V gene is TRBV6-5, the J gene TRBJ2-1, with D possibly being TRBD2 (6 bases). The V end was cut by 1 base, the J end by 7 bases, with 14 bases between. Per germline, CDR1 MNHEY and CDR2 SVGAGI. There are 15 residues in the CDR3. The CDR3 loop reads CASSYWAGRGNEQFF. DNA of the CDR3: TGTGCCAGCAGTTACTGGGCAGGTCGGGGGAATGAGCAGTTCTTC.

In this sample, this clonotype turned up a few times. The CDR3 loop reads CASSPGTPTANSPLHF. Written as DNA, the CDR3 is TGTGCCAGCTCGCCAGGGACTCCGACCGCGAATTCACCCCTCCACTTT. V is TRBV18 and J is TRBJ1-6; D possibly corresponds to TRBD1 (5 bases). Trimming cost V 6 bases and J 7 bases, with 19 bases left between them. The length of the CDR3 is 16 residues. CDR1 is KGHSH and CDR2 is LQKENI in the germline V gene.

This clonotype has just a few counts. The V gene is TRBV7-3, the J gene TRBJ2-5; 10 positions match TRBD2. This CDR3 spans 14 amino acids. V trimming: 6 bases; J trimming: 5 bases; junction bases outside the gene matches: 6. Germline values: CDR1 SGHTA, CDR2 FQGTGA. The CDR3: CASSISGGLETQYF. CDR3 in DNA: TGTGCCAGCAGTATTAGCGGGGGGCTGGAGACCCAGTACTTC. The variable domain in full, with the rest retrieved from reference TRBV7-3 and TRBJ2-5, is GAGVSQTPSNKVTEKGKYVELRCDPISGHTALYWYRQSLGQGPEFLIYFQGTGAADDSGLPNDRFFAVRPEGSVSTLKIQRTERGDSAVYLCASSISGGLETQYFGPGTRLLVL.

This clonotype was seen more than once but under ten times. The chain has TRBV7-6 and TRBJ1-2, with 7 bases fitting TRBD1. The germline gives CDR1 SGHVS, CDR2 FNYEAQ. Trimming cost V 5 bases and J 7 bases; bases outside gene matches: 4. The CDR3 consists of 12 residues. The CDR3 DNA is TGTGCCAGCAGCCCCCAGGGGGTTGGCTACACCTTC. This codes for CASSPQGVGYTF.

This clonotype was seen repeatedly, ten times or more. CDR3 amino acids: CASSLEGGRDNEQYF. CDR3 nucleotide sequence: TGTGCCAGCAGCCTCGAAGGTGGCAGGGACAACGAGCAGTACTTC. J is TRBJ2-7 and V is TRBV9, with D maybe TRBD1 (6 bases). There are 15 residues in the CDR3. V lost 4 bases, J lost 5 bases, and 19 bases lay in between. CDR1 and CDR2 (germline): SGDLS, YYNGEE.

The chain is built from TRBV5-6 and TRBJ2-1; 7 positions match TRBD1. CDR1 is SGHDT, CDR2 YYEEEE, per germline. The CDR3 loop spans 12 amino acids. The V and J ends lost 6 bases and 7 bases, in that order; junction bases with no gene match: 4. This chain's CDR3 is CASIDRDNEQFF. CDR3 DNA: TGTGCCAGCATCGACAGGGATAATGAGCAGTTCTTC.

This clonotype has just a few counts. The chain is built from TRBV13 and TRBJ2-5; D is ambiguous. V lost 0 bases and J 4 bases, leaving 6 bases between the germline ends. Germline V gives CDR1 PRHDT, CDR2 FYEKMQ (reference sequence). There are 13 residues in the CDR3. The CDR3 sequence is CASSLGLTETQYF. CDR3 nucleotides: TGTGCCAGCAGCTTAGGCTTGACAGAGACCCAGTACTTC. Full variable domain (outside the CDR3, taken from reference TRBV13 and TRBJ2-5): AAGVIQSPRHLIKEKRETATLKCYPIPRHDTVYWYQQGPGQDPQFLISFYEKMQSDKGSIPDRFSAQQFSDYHSELNMSSLELGDSALYFCASSLGLTETQYFGPGTRLLVL.

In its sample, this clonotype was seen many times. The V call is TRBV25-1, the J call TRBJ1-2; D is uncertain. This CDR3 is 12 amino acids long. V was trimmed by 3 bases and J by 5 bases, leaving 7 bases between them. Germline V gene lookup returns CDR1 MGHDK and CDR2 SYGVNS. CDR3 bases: TGTGCCAGCAGTGAGTTGGGGTATGGCTACACCTTC. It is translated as CASSELGYGYTF.

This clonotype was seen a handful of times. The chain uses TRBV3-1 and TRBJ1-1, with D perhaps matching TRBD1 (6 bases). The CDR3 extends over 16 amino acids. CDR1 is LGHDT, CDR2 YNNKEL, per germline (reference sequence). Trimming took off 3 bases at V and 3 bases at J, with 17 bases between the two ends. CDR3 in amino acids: CASSHFTRGPDTEAFF. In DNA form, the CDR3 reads TGTGCCAGCAGCCACTTTACCAGGGGTCCGGACACTGAAGCTTTCTTT.

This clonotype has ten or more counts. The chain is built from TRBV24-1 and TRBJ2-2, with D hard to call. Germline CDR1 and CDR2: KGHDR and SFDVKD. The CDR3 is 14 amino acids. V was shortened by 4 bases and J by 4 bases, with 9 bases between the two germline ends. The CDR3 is CATSDRTSTGELFF. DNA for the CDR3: TGTGCCACCAGTGACCGGACCAGCACCGGGGAGCTGTTTTTT.

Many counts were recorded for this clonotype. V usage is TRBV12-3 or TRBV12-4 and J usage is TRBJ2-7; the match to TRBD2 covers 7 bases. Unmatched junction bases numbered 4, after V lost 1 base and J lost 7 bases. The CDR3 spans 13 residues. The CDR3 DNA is TGTGCCAGCAGTTTAGGGACTAGACGAGAGCAGTACTTC. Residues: CASSLGTRREQYF.